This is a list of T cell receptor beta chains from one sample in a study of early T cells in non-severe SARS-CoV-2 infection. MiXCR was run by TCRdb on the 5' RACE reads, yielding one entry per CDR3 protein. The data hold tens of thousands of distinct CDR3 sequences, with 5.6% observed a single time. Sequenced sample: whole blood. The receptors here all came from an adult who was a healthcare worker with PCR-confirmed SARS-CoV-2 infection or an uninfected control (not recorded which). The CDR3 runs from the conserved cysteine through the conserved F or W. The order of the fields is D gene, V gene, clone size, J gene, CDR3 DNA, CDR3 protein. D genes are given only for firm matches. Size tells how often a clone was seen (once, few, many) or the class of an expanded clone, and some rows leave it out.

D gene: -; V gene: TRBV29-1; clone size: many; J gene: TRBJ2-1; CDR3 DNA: TGCAGCGTTGAAGCACAGGGCAGTACCTACAATGAGCAGTTCTTC; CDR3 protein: CSVEAQGSTYNEQFF
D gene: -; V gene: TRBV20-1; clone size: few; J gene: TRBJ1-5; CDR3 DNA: TGCAGTGCTAGACGGACGTATGATAGCAATCAGCCCCAGCATTTT; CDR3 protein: CSARRTYDSNQPQHF
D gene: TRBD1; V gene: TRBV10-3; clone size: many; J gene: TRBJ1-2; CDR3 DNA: TGTGCCATCAGTGAGTCGGGGACAGTCCTCCTTGGCTACACCTTC; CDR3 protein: CAISESGTVLLGYTF
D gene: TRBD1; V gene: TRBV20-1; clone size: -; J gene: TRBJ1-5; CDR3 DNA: TGCAGTGCTGGAACAGGGGCGAGCAATCAGCCCCAGCATTTT; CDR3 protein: CSAGTGASNQPQHF
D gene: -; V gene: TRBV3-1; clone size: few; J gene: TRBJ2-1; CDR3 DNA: TGTGCCAGCAGCCAAGAACTCGCTGTAGCTCTACCGTTCTTC; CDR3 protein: CASSQELAVALPFF
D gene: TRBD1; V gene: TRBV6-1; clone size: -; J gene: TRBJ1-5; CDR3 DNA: TGTGCCAGCAGGAGAGGACAGGGAGGTAGAAATCAGCCCCAGCATTTT; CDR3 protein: CASRRGQGGRNQPQHF
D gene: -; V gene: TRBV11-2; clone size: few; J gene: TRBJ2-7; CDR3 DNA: TGTGCCAGCAGCTTAGTCGCACCACGGGGCGAGCAGTACTTC; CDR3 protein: CASSLVAPRGEQYF
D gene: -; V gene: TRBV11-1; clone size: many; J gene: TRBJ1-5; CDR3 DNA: TGTGCCAGCAGCACACCCGACAGGACATTTTGCAATCAGCCCCAGCATTTT; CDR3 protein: CASSTPDRTFCNQPQHF
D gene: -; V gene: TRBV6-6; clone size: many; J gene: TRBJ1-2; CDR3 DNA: TGTGCCAGCAGGGGCAGGACTGCTTTTGGCTACACCTTC; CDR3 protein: CASRGRTAFGYTF
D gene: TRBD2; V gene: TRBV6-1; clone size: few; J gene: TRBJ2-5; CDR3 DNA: TGTGCCAGCAGTGAAGAGCTAGCGGGGGATGGAGAGACCCAGTACTTC; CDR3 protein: CASSEELAGDGETQYF
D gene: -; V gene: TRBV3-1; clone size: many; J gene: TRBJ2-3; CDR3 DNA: TGTGCCAGCAGCCAAGTGGGGAGAGGAGATACGCAGTATTTT; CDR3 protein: CASSQVGRGDTQYF
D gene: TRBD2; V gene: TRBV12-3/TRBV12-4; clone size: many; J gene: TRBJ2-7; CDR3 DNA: TGTGCCAGCAGTCTGGCGACTAGCGGTCTCGAGCAGTACTTC; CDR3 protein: CASSLATSGLEQYF
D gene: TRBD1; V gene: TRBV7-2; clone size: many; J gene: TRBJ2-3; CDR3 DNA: TGTGCCAGCAGCCCCGGGACAGGGGTGACAGATACGCAGTATTTT; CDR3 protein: CASSPGTGVTDTQYF
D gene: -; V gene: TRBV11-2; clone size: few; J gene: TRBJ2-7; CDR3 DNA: TGTGCCAGCAGCTGGGGACTTTCCTACGAGCAGTACTTC; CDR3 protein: CASSWGLSYEQYF
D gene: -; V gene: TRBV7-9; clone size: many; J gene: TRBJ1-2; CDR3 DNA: TGTGCCAGCAGCAAGCATCAGGGACGGGACTATGGCTACACCTTC; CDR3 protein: CASSKHQGRDYGYTF
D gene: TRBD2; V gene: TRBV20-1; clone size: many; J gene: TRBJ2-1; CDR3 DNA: TGCAGTGCTAGACCCCGGGCTAGCGGGAGTTTCTCCTACAATGAGCAGTTCTTC; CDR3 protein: CSARPRASGSFSYNEQFF
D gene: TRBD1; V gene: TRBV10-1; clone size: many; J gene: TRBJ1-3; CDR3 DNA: TGCGCCAGCAATCGGACAGGGTCGGCCGGAAACACCATATATTTT; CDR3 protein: CASNRTGSAGNTIYF
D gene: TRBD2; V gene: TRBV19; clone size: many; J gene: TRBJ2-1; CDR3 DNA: TGTGCCAGTAGTGGACTTGGACTAGCGGGGGGCAATGAGCAGTTCTTC; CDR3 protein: CASSGLGLAGGNEQFF
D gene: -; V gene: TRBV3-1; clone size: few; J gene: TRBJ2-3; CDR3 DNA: TGTGCCAGCAGCCAAGTAGGGGGCACAGATACGCAGTATTTT; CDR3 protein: CASSQVGGTDTQYF
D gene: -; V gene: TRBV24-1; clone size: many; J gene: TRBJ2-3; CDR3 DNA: TGTGCCACCAGTGACTGGGACAGCACAGATACGCAGTATTTT; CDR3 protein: CATSDWDSTDTQYF
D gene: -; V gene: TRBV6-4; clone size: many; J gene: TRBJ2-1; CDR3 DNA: TGTGCCAGCAGTGACTCGATTTCAGGGGCCAATGAGCAGTTCTTC; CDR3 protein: CASSDSISGANEQFF
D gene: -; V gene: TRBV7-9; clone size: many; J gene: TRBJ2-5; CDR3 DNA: TGTGCCAGCAGCTTAGAGGCCAGGGTGGTGGAGACCCAGTACTTC; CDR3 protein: CASSLEARVVETQYF
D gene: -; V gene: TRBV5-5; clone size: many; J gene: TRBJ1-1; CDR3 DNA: TGTGCCAGCAGCTTGGCGGCTAGGGACACGGTTTTCTTT; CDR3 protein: CASSLAARDTVFF
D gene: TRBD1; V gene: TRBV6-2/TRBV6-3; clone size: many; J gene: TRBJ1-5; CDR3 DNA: TGTGCCAGCAGTTACTCGCCGCAGACAGGGCGCAATCAGCCCCAGCATTTT; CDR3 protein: CASSYSPQTGRNQPQHF
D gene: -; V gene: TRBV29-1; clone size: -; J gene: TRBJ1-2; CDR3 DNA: TGCAGCGCCGGAGGGTCCGGGGGGCGCTTCTATGGCTACACCTTC; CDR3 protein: CSAGGSGGRFYGYTF
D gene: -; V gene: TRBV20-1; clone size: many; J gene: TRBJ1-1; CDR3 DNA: TGCAGTGCTAGAAACTGGGCCCAAGTACCGTGGACTGAAGCTTTCTTT; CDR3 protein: CSARNWAQVPWTEAFF
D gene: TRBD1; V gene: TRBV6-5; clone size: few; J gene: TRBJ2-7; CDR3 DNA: TGTGCCAGCAGTTACTGGGACAGGGGGTACTTCCCTAGCTACGAGCAGTACTTC; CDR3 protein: CASSYWDRGYFPSYEQYF
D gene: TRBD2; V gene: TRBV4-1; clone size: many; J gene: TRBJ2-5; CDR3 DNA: TGCGCCAGCAGCACACTAGCGGGAGGGCCGGTGACCCAGTACTTC; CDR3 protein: CASSTLAGGPVTQYF
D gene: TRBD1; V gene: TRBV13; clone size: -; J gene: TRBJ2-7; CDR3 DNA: TGTGCCAGCAGCTTAGGAAGCCGGGACAGGGTAAGCGAGCAGTACTTC; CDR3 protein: CASSLGSRDRVSEQYF
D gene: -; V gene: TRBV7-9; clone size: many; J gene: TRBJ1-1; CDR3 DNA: TGTGCCAGCAGCCTGGACTGGGGGGGCTTGAACACTGAAGCTTTCTTT; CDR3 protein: CASSLDWGGLNTEAFF
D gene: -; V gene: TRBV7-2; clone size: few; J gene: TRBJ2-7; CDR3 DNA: TGTGCCAGCAGCTTAGACGGGGCCTCCTACGAGCAGTACTTC; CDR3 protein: CASSLDGASYEQYF
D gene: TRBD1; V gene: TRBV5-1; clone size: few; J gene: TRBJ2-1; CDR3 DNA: TGCGCCAGCAGCTCGGACAGGAGCTACAATGAGCAGTTCTTC; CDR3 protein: CASSSDRSYNEQFF
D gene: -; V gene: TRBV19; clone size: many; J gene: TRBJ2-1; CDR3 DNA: TGTGCCAGTAGTATAGATACGATAGAGGCGTCCTACAATGAGCAGTTCTTC; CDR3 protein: CASSIDTIEASYNEQFF
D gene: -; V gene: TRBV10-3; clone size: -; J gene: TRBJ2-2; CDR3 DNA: TGTGCCATGAGAGGGGAGGCGAACACCGGGGAGCTGTTTTTT; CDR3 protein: CAMRGEANTGELFF
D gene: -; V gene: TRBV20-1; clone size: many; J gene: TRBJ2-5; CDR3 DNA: TGCAGTGCTAGAGTAGGAGAAGAGACCCAGTACTTC; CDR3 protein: CSARVGEETQYF
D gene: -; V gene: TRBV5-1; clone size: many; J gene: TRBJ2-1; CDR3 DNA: TGCGCCAGCAGCTTCGGCCCGAGCTCCTACAATGAGCAGTTCTTC; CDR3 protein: CASSFGPSSYNEQFF
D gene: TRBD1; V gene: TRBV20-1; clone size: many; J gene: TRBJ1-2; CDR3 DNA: TGCAGTGCTAGCGGACAGGGGGAAAGCCTTATTTATGGCTACACCTTC; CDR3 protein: CSASGQGESLIYGYTF
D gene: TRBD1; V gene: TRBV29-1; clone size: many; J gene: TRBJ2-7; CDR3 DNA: TGCAGCACGCGGACAGGGGTACTCTCCTACGAGCAGTACTTC; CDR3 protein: CSTRTGVLSYEQYF
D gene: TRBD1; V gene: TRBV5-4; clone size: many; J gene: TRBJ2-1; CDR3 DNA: TGTGCCAGCAGCTCCACCGGGACAGGGGAGAATGAGCAGTTCTTC; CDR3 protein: CASSSTGTGENEQFF
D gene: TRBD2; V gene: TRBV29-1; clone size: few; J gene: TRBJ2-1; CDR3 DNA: TGCAGCGTCCTAGCGGTTAGCTCCTACAATGAGCAGTTCTTC; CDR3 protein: CSVLAVSSYNEQFF
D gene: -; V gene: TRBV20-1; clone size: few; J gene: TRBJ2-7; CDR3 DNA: TGCAGTGGGAGGGGTGCTACCGGAACCTACGAGCAGTACTTC; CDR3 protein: CSGRGATGTYEQYF
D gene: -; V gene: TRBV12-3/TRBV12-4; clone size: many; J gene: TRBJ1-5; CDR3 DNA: TGTGCCAGCAGTCCGCGAACAGGGTATGGCAATCAGCCCCAGCATTTT; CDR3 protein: CASSPRTGYGNQPQHF